Reported below is one T cell receptor beta chain. This specimen belongs to a study of blood T cell repertoires in COVID-19. Generated by immunoSEQ multiplex PCR, the TCRdb table keeps only in-frame clones and is missing some. The sample includes about 82,000 clones, around four fifths of them seen just once. The CDR3 is made up of 15 amino acids. V dropped 6 bases and J dropped 9; count of bases not matched to a gene: 14. Germline V CDR1 and CDR2: SGHTA, FQGTGA. The receptor was isolated from a man aged 80 or over with active or convalescent COVID-19. Source material: peripheral blood. The rearrangement links TRBV7-3 to TRBJ2-7; 10 positions match TRBD2. This CDR3 is CASSLQGLAGEVQYV. The DNA of the CDR3 is TGTGCCAGCAGTTTACAGGGGCTAGCGGGAGAGGTGCAGTACGTC.